Here is one T cell receptor (beta chain) with its context. Antigen unknown. The sample is drawn from a study of T cells after posttransplantation cyclophosphamide. Findings and caveats of the study: Tissue-infiltrating T cells from skin or gut overlapped little with blood T cells. Recipient CMV seropositivity and CMV reactivation strongly tracked TRB clonality. Donor CD8+ memory clones often dominated recipient blood repertoires at later times.

V lost 6 bases and J lost 7; bases outside the gene matches: 15. Germline V gene lookup returns CDR1 SNHLY and CDR2 FYNNEI. The CDR3 is 15 amino acids. Busulfan-fludarabine conditioning, marrow transplant, and cyclophosphamide on days +3 and +4 were administered. TCRdb's copy holds only in-frame clones and misses some; the assay was immunoSEQ multiplex PCR. This sample has about 4,300 clones, with about 77% found just once. The material sequenced was PBMCs, taken 25 to 30 days after a stem cell transplant with posttransplant cyclophosphamide. The origin of this receptor is a male patient in his fifties who received an allogeneic stem cell transplant from an unrelated donor, was CMV-positive, and had acute GVHD only. Part of the T cells may come from the graft donor. The chain has TRBV2 and TRBJ2-7; 7 positions agree with TRBD2. CDR3: CASSPGTISTSEQYF. CDR3 bases: TGTGCCAGCAGCCCCGGGACTATATCTACTAGTGAGCAGTACTTC.